The 11 T cell receptor beta chains below were found in one sample sequenced in a study of blood T cell repertoires in COVID-19. The assay was immunoSEQ multiplex PCR, and TCRdb's table has in-frame clones only and misses some. The data contain 52,000 or so clones, around 81% of them seen just once; the ten biggest clones take up around 5.1%. Sequencing was performed on peripheral blood. The receptors originated from a human donor in a cohort sampled during active COVID-19.

The J gene is TRBJ2-7, the V gene TRBV28; 11 positions match TRBD2. With V trimmed by 5 bases and J by 0 bases, 6 bases remained unmatched. CDR1 and CDR2 (germline): MDHEN, SYDVKM. This CDR3 region has 16 residues. The CDR3 DNA reads as TGTGCCAGCAGTCCCCTAGCGGGAGGCCTCTCCTACGAGCAGTACTTC. This sequence encodes CASSPLAGGLSYEQYF.

The chain couples TRBV5-1 to TRBJ2-1; 12 nucleotides agree with TRBD2. The J segment lost 7 bases and the V segment lost 3 bases, leaving 8 bases of the junction unmatched. CDR3 length: 16 amino acids. In germline, CDR1 is SGHRS, CDR2 YFSETQ. Here the CDR3 reads CASSSQTSGGLNEQFF. CDR3 sequence (DNA): TGCGCCAGCAGCTCCCAGACTAGCGGGGGCCTTAATGAGCAGTTCTTC.

V and J are TRBV13 and TRBJ1-5, with 9 positions matching TRBD1. This CDR3 has 14 residues. V was pared by 3 bases and J by 6 bases, with 3 bases of the junction left unmatched. The germline V gene encodes CDR1 PRHDT and CDR2 FYEKMQ (reference sequence). This chain's CDR3 is CASSFGTGSQPQHF. The CDR3 DNA sequence: TGTGCCAGCAGCTTCGGGACAGGGAGTCAGCCCCAGCATTTT.

The chain employs TRBV1 and TRBJ1-1; TRBD1, the D gene given by the table, was not confirmed from the DNA. TRBV1 is shown as a pseudogene. CDR3 length: 18 amino acids. In DNA, the CDR3 is TGCACCAGCAGCCAAGTCTCCGGACAGGGTAAGGTGAACACTGAAGCTTTCTTT. Translating gives CTSSQVSGQGKVNTEAFF.

The chain has TRBV7-2 and TRBJ2-7, with a tentative D call TRBD2 (6 bases). Germline assignment: CDR1 SGHTA and CDR2 FQGNSA. The CDR3 has 16 amino acids. V shed 1 base and J shed 2 bases, with 15 bases lying between them. CDR3 sequence (DNA): TGTGCCAGCAGCTTAGGGTCGGGACTTCGGACCTACGAGCAGTACTTC. Translating it yields CASSLGSGLRTYEQYF.

The chain carries TRBV6-5 and TRBJ1-2; 7 bases match TRBD1. Germline-derived CDR1 and CDR2 are MNHEY and SVGAGI. The CDR3 contains 15 residues. The trim removed 6 bases at V and 4 bases at J, leaving 11 bases unmatched. CDR3 sequence reads: CASSFRQGQGYGYTF. DNA of the CDR3: TGTGCCAGCAGCTTTAGACAGGGTCAGGGCTATGGCTACACCTTC.

V and J are TRBV9 and TRBJ2-7; D is perhaps TRBD1 (6 bases). Germline CDR1 is SGDLS and CDR2 is YYNGEE. The CDR3 has 14 amino acids. Trimming shortened V by 3 bases and J by 3 bases, and 13 bases separated the two germline ends. The CDR3 reads CASSARGSDYEQYF. The CDR3 nucleotides read TGTGCCAGCAGCGCCAGGGGCTCTGACTACGAGCAGTACTTC.

The rearrangement links TRBV30 to TRBJ1-2; 8 nucleotides line up with TRBD1. CDR1 and CDR2 (germline): GTSNPN, SVGIG (reference sequence). The CDR3 has 16 amino acids. V shed 8 bases and J 4 bases; nucleotides not matched to a gene: 18. This CDR3 reads CAQNRGYTKGIYGYTF. The CDR3 region has the DNA TGTGCCCAAAACAGGGGGTACACTAAGGGAATCTATGGCTACACCTTC.

The chain combines TRBV19 with TRBJ1-1; 12 bases match TRBD1. Germline V CDR1 and CDR2: LNHDA, SQIVND (reference sequence). Unmatched junction bases numbered 11, after V lost 6 bases and J lost 6 bases. The CDR3 totals 16 residues. CDR3 amino acids: CASRSGQGANGAEAFF. The CDR3 DNA is TGTGCCAGTAGATCGGGACAGGGGGCTAATGGGGCTGAAGCTTTCTTT.

The chain combines TRBV7-8 with TRBJ2-7, with no clear D. Deletions cut 3 bases from V and 3 bases from J, with 3 bases between. CDR1 and CDR2 from the germline V gene are SGHVS and FQNEAQ. The CDR3 runs 11 residues. CDR3 in DNA: TGTGCCAGCAGCTTTTACTACGAGCAGTACTTC. It translates to CASSFYYEQYF.

This clone showed up just a few times. The chain employs TRBV6-2 or TRBV6-3 and TRBJ2-5; 16 bases agree with TRBD2. The CDR3 runs 19 residues. The V segment lost 5 bases and the J segment 1 base; nucleotides outside the gene matches: 10. Germline assignment: CDR1 MNHEY and CDR2 SVGEGT. The CDR3 bases are TGTGCCAGCAGTGGCGGGACTAGCGGGAGGGCGGAAATCCAAGAGACCCAGTACTTC. As protein: CASSGGTSGRAEIQETQYF.